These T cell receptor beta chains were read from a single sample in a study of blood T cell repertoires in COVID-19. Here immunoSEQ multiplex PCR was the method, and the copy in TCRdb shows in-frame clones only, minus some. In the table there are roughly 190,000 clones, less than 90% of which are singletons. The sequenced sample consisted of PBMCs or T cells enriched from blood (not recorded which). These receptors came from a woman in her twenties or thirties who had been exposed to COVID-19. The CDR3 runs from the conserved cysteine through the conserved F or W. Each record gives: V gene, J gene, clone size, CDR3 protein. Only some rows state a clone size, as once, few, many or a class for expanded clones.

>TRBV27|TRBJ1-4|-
CASSFGRVARRGEKLFF
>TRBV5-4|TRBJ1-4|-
CASSLDPTGAGEKLFF
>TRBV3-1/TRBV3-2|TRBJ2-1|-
CASSPELAGDNEQFF
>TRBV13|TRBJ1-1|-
CASSFMGGGGITLNIEAFF
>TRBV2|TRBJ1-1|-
CASSLQGANTEAFF
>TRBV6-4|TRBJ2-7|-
CASSVESSLGYEQYF
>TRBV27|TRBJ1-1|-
CASSRALGGPNTEAFF
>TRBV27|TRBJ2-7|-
CASAASGTGGSEQYF
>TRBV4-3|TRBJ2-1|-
CASSQEALAAHNEQFF
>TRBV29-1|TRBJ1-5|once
CSVEVSSNQPQHF
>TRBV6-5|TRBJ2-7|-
CASTPGPSRYEQYF
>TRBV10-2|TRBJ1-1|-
CASSDPGGTEAFF
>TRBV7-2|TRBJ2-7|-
CASSPRDNPYEQYF
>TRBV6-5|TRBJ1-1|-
CASNPRRVNTEAFF
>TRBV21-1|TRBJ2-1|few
CASSKSSTSGGARGDNEQFF
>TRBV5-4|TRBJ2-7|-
CASGWAASTYEQYF
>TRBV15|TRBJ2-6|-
CATSRGLGANVLTF
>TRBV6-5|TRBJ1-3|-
CASSYGRPEVGNTIYF
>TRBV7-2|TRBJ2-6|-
CASSQTGALGSGANVLTF
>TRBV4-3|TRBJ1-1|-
CASSQGTPGTEAFF
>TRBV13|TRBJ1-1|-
CASSLGRGGEAFF
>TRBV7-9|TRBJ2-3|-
CASSLVNSGANTDTQYF
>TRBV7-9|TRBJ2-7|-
CASSLGKTDRYSYEQYF
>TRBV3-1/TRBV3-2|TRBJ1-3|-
CASSQRPTGSGNTIYF
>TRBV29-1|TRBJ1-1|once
CSVGGRGTEAFF
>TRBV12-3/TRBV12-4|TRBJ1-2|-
CASSLGTDGYTF
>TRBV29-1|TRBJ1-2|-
CSVEVGAGHTF
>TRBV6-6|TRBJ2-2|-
CASSYEGRGGLFF
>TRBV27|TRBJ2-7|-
CASSPGQGHYEQYF
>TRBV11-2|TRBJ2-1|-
CASSAGGAFNEQFF
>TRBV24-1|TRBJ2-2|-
CATSVGANTGELFF
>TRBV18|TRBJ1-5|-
CASSTGTASNQPQHF
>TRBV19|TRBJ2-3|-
CASSTKQGSYTDTQYF
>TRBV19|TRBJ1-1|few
CASSRQGGQNTEAFF
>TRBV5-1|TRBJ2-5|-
CASSSVPLRRGKETQYF
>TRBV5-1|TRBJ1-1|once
CASSLRRDTEAFF
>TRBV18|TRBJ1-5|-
CASSPGRGYSNQPQHF